The T cell receptor beta chain described here comes from a study of OX40 agonist ivuxolimab in advanced cancers. Note on this clone: The antigen is not known.

The study, taken as a whole, reports: Partial responders treated at 0.1-3.0 mg/kg exhibited clonal expansion among the lowest measured.

CDR1 SGHTA and CDR2 FQGTGA come from the germline V gene. Trimming cost V 5 bases and J 4 bases; bases outside gene matches: 10. The CDR3 totals 18 residues. Only in-frame clones appear in the TCRdb table, and some are missing; sequencing was by immunoSEQ multiplex PCR. The repertoire holds tens of thousands of clones, with approximately 88% as singletons. The receptor was isolated from an adult with an advanced solid tumor such as melanoma, head and neck, liver or kidney cancer. The material was CD4+ or CD8+ T cells sorted from blood, obtained in a trial of the OX40 agonist ivuxolimab. The V and J genes are TRBV7-3 and TRBJ2-6, with 11 bases fitting TRBD2. CDR3 loop: CASSTKLAGASGANVLTF. In DNA, the CDR3 is TGTGCCAGCAGCACCAAACTAGCGGGAGCTTCAGGGGCCAACGTCCTGACTTTC.